One sample yielded the 25 T cell receptor beta chains listed below, sequenced in a study of T cell responses to AZD1222 COVID-19 vaccine. Measured with immunoSEQ multiplex PCR; TCRdb has only the in-frame clones, and not every one. The sample lists some 120,000 clones; nearly 90% were seen once. Sequencing was performed on peripheral blood, taken 28 days after the second AZD1222 dose. These receptors came from an adult who received the AZD1222 COVID-19 vaccine.

This clone was found once. The chain has TRBV22-1 and TRBJ1-1. TRBV22-1 is tagged as a pseudogene. This CDR3 is built from 16 residues. The CDR3 region has the DNA TGTCCTGGGAGCACCGGGGTAGAGTTGCGGAACACTGAAGCTTTCTTT. Encoded protein: CPGSTGVELRNTEAFF.

The J gene is TRBJ2-3, the V gene TRBV5-1; D uncertain. Germline CDR1 reads SGHRS; CDR2 reads YFSETQ. The germline V and J ends were trimmed by 0 bases and 0 bases, with 11 bases remaining between them. CDR3 size: 16 residues. The CDR3 DNA reads TGCGCCAGCAGCTTGGAGGGCTACCCTAGCACAGATACGCAGTATTTT. Residues: CASSLEGYPSTDTQYF. Full variable domain (rest looked up from reference TRBV5-1 and TRBJ2-3): KAGVTQTPRYLIKTRGQQVTLSCSPISGHRSVSWYQQTPGQGLQFLFEYFSETQRNKGNFPGRFSGRQFSNSRSEMNVSTLELGDSALYLCASSLEGYPSTDTQYFGPGTRLTVL.

The chain links TRBV12-3 or TRBV12-4 to TRBJ2-1; TRBD2 agrees at 8 bases. The V gene end was trimmed by 2 bases and the J gene end by 9 bases; junction bases not matched to a gene: 3. The CDR3 spans 13 residues. The CDR3 is CASSLSAGGEQFF. The CDR3 nucleotides are TGTGCCAGCAGTTTATCGGCGGGAGGTGAGCAGTTCTTC.

The chain carries TRBV18 and TRBJ2-1, with D tentatively TRBD2 (5 bases). Germline V gene lookup returns CDR1 KGHSH and CDR2 LQKENI. V was pared by 3 bases and J by 3 bases, with 12 bases between. CDR3 length equals 15 residues. The CDR3 is CASSPTTIGYNEQFF. The CDR3 DNA sequence: TGTGCCAGCTCACCGACGACTATAGGCTACAATGAGCAGTTCTTC.

This clone occurred once. The V gene is TRBV19, the J gene TRBJ1-2; 9 bases are shared with TRBD1. V lost 4 bases to trimming and J lost 4 bases; unmatched junction nucleotides: 7. The CDR3 has 15 amino acids. Germline V gene sequence: CDR1 LNHDA, CDR2 SQIVND (reference sequence). CDR3 in amino acids: CASSRGTGSPYGYTF. DNA of the CDR3: TGTGCCAGTAGTAGAGGGACAGGGAGCCCCTATGGCTACACCTTC.

This clone was observed a single time. The rearrangement uses TRBV12-5 and TRBJ1-5, with D possibly being TRBD1 (5 bases). There are 18 residues in the CDR3. Germline lookup yields CDR1 LGHNT and CDR2 FRNRAP. Trimming shortened V by 5 bases and J by 0 bases, and 20 bases separated the two germline ends. The CDR3 protein is CASGTSGRGRYSNQPQHF. The CDR3 DNA sequence: TGTGCTAGTGGTACTTCCGGGAGGGGAAGATATAGCAATCAGCCCCAGCATTTT.

The genes are TRBV25-1 and TRBJ2-5; 11 bases agree with TRBD1. Trimming removed 6 bases from V and 5 bases from J; junction bases left unmatched: 5. Per the germline V gene, CDR1 is MGHDK and CDR2 is SYGVNS. There are 14 residues in the CDR3. The CDR3 is CASRGDRGTETQYF. As DNA, the CDR3 is TGTGCCAGCAGGGGGGACAGGGGGACGGAGACCCAGTACTTC.

The chain joins TRBV19 to TRBJ2-5; D possibly corresponds to TRBD2 (6 bases). The CDR3 is 13 amino acids. The germline V and J ends were trimmed by 3 bases and 3 bases, with 8 bases remaining between them. CDR1 and CDR2 from the germline V gene are LNHDA and SQIVND (reference sequence). The CDR3 sequence: CASSIRGEETQYF. The DNA of the CDR3 is TGTGCCAGTAGTATTCGCGGGGAAGAGACCCAGTACTTC.

The CDR3 here is CASSLRTGDNGYTF. CDR3 sequence (DNA): TGCGCCAGCAGCTTGAGGACAGGGGATAATGGCTACACCTTC. V is TRBV5-1 and J is TRBJ1-2; 9 positions match TRBD1. Germline assignment: CDR1 SGHRS and CDR2 YFSETQ. This CDR3 has 14 amino acids. Losses at the gene ends were 1 base for V and 6 bases for J; bases not matched to a gene: 4.

The chain couples TRBV6-4 to TRBJ1-2, with D possibly being TRBD1 (6 bases). The germline V gene has CDR1 MRHNA and CDR2 SNTAGT. V was clipped by 4 bases and J by 7 bases, with 13 bases between them. The CDR3 sequence is 13 residues long. The CDR3, as DNA: TGTGCCAGCAGTGTACTACAGGGCTTTGGCTACACCTTC. Translation: CASSVLQGFGYTF.

This chain connects TRBV7-2 to TRBJ2-7; D perhaps matches TRBD1 (5 bases). Germline CDR1 and CDR2: SGHTA and FQGNSA. V lost 5 bases and J lost 7, with 15 bases in between. This CDR3 region has 13 residues. CDR3 sequence reads: CASSQQGMGEQYF. The CDR3 DNA reads as TGTGCCAGCAGCCAGCAGGGAATGGGGGAGCAGTACTTC.

This chain uses TRBV18 with TRBJ2-2, with 7 bases identical to TRBD2. The trim removed 6 bases at V and 5 bases at J, leaving 12 bases unmatched. Germline CDR1 KGHSH, CDR2 LQKENI. The CDR3 sequence is 16 residues long. The DNA for the CDR3 is TGTGCCAGCTCGTACGCTAGCGGAGTGGGGACCGGGGAGCTGTTTTTT. Protein product: CASSYASGVGTGELFF.

The V and J genes are TRBV29-1 and TRBJ1-1; D gene uncertain. This CDR3 region has 11 residues. From germline, CDR1 is SQVTM and CDR2 ANQGSEA. The ends were cut back, 8 bases at V and 1 base at J, with 8 bases in the middle. CDR3 sequence reads: CSYYRNTEAFF. The CDR3 DNA reads as TGCAGCTATTACAGGAACACTGAAGCTTTCTTT.

This clone was seen just once. This chain uses TRBV12-3 or TRBV12-4 with TRBJ1-2; no firm D call. The CDR3 length is 13 residues. Trimming took 3 bases from V and 1 from J, leaving 6 bases between them. The CDR3 sequence: CASSFDVNYGYTF. The DNA of the CDR3 is TGTGCCAGCAGTTTCGACGTTAACTATGGCTACACCTTC.

V and J are TRBV3-1 (or the pseudogene TRBV3-2) and TRBJ2-2; D uncertain. The CDR3 length is 14 residues. Trimming stripped 4 bases from V and 4 bases from J, with 10 bases between. Germline CDR1 is LGHDT and CDR2 is YNNKEL (reference sequence). The CDR3 DNA sequence: TGTGCCAGCAGCCGAACTCTGGGCACCGGGGAGCTGTTTTTT. It yields the protein CASSRTLGTGELFF.

The chain employs TRBV18 and TRBJ1-4; no clear D. CDR3 length equals 16 residues. Trimming took 1 base from V and 0 from J, leaving 9 bases between them. From germline, CDR1 is KGHSH and CDR2 LQKENI. CDR3 DNA: TGTGCCAGCTCACCACTTTCCGGGTCAACTAATGAAAAACTGTTTTTT. Protein product: CASSPLSGSTNEKLFF. The whole variable domain, remainder taken from reference TRBV18 and TRBJ1-4, is NAGVMQNPRHLVRRRGQEARLRCSPMKGHSHVYWYRQLPEEGLKFMVYLQKENIIDESGMPKERFSAEFPKEGPSILRIQQVVRGDSAAYFCASSPLSGSTNEKLFFGSGTQLSVL.

This clone has only one observation. The CDR3 DNA reads TGCGCCAGCAGCTGGAAGGGTGGGGACACTGAAGCTTTCTTT. It translates to CASSWKGGDTEAFF. The chain joins TRBV5-1 to TRBJ1-1; D is uncertain. Trimming took 3 bases from V and 3 from J, leaving 12 bases between them. The CDR3 consists of 14 residues. CDR1 is SGHRS and CDR2 is YFSETQ in the germline V gene.

The chain couples TRBV2 to TRBJ1-2, with TRBD1 matching 7 bases. With 8 bases clipped from V and 4 bases from J, the junction kept 10 bases outside the gene matches. The CDR3 has 14 residues. Per germline, CDR1 SNHLY and CDR2 FYNNEI. The CDR3 region is CASPLGDRAYGYTF. The CDR3 DNA sequence: TGTGCCAGCCCCCTGGGAGACAGGGCCTATGGCTACACCTTC.

The chain employs TRBV4-2 and TRBJ2-3; TRBD2 matches at 16 bases. The CDR3 consists of 18 residues. In germline, CDR1 is LGHNA, CDR2 YNFKEQ. Unmatched junction bases numbered 6, after V lost 4 bases and J lost 2 bases. Here the CDR3 reads CASSPRGTSGGATDTQYF. For the CDR3, the DNA is TGTGCCAGCAGCCCCCGAGGGACTAGCGGGGGGGCCACAGATACGCAGTATTTT.

The rearrangement joins TRBV28 to TRBJ1-4, with D unresolved. Germline assignment: CDR1 MDHEN and CDR2 SYDVKM. This CDR3 spans 15 amino acids. V lost 5 bases to trimming and J lost 8 bases, with 18 bases between them. CDR3 nucleotides: TGTGCCAGCAGTCCAACCCAGGTGCTGCGCGAAAAACTGTTTTTT. Its translation is CASSPTQVLREKLFF.

In its sample, this clone was seen a few times. The V call is TRBV7-9, the J call TRBJ1-5; D may be TRBD1 (6 bases). V was clipped by 3 bases and J by 6 bases, with 15 bases between them. Germline-derived CDR1 and CDR2 are SEHNR and FQNEAQ (reference sequence). This CDR3 region has 15 residues. CDR3 in DNA: TGTGCCAGCAGCTTGGGGGTCGGGGGCTTTCAGCCCCAGCATTTT. Encoded protein: CASSLGVGGFQPQHF.

V is TRBV27 and J is TRBJ2-1; 7 bases line up with TRBD2. Germline trimming cut 3 bases from V and 8 bases from J; bases unmatched to any gene: 7. CDR1 is MNHEY, CDR2 SMNVEV, per germline (reference sequence). The CDR3 spans 14 residues. This CDR3 is CASSFTSAQYEQFF. CDR3 bases: TGTGCCAGCAGTTTTACTAGCGCCCAGTATGAGCAGTTCTTC.

In the case of this clone: The same CDR3 can be traced to other DNA sequences in this sample. This chain uses TRBV5-1 with TRBJ2-3, with 7 bases identical to TRBD1. The V gene end was trimmed by 0 bases and the J gene end by 1 base; junction bases not matched to a gene: 2. CDR3 size: 15 residues. CDR1 is SGHRS and CDR2 is YFSETQ in the germline V gene. The CDR3 sequence is CASSLGQGGTDTQYF. CDR3 in DNA: TGCGCCAGCAGCTTGGGGCAGGGGGGCACAGATACGCAGTATTTT.

The chain carries TRBV9 and TRBJ1-1, with D possibly TRBD1 on 6 matching bases. With 2 bases removed from V and 0 bases from J, the gap between germline ends came to 17 bases. Germline CDR1 is SGDLS and CDR2 is YYNGEE. This CDR3 has 17 residues. CDR3: CASSVGTSTGMNTEAFF. CDR3 bases: TGTGCCAGCAGCGTCGGGACATCAACCGGGATGAACACTGAAGCTTTCTTT.

The rearrangement joins TRBV28 to TRBJ1-5; 7 nucleotides align to TRBD1. Unmatched junction bases numbered 5, after V lost 1 base and J lost 5 bases. CDR3 length: 15 amino acids. CDR1 MDHEN and CDR2 SYDVKM come from the germline V gene. CDR3 loop: CASSLFEGAHQPQHF. For the CDR3, the DNA is TGTGCCAGCAGTTTATTTGAGGGGGCTCATCAGCCCCAGCATTTT.